The clone carrying this T cell receptor (beta chain) was detected only a few times. Its antigen is not known. The junction does not match germline at one end; this may be a read error. The data were obtained in a study of long-term antiretroviral therapy in people with HIV. They ran version v3.0 of the immunoSEQ assay at survey level. TCRdb keeps only in-frame clones here, not all; method: immunoSEQ multiplex PCR. The data show about 40,000 clones, with approximately 86% seen just once and roughly 4.9% held by the top ten. Overall study findings and caveats: Pre-ART clonal expansion yielded clones that dominated the repertoire at all time points.

Germline V gives CDR1 SSHAT, CDR2 FNYEAQ (reference sequence). The length of the CDR3 is 14 residues. This clonotype was sampled from a woman in her 50s with HIV. The source material was unsorted PBMCs, sampled 0.1 years before starting antiretroviral therapy. The chain has TRBV7-7 and TRBJ2-2; D gene unclear. The CDR3 nucleotides are TGTGCTAGCAGCTTAGCAGGATCCTGGGGGGAGCTGTTTTTT. Translation gives CASSLAGSWGELFF.